This T cell receptor (beta chain) was captured by sequencing in a study of patients and donors after allogeneic stem cell transplantation. This clonotype was counted only a few times. Each CDR3 protein gets one entry after TCRdb re-called the RT-PCR reads with MiXCR. The profile covers 200,000 to 250,000 distinct CDR3 sequences, with 13% to 15% appearing a single time and under 14% taken by the ten largest. Germline CDR1 is PRHDT and CDR2 is FYEKMQ (reference sequence). CDR3 length: 14 amino acids. V was pared by 5 bases and J by 5 bases, with 15 bases between. This receptor was obtained from a human donor who was either an allogeneic HSCT recipient or a stem cell or donor lymphocyte infusion donor (not recorded which). It is not recorded whose cells these are; they may come from a transplant donor. The sequencing sample was made of blood, either unsorted or a sorted T cell fraction (not recorded which). The chain has TRBV13 and TRBJ2-5, with D tentatively TRBD1 (6 bases). The CDR3 DNA reads as TGTGCCAGCAGCCCCATATGGGGGCGGGAGACCCAGTACTTC. Amino acids: CASSPIWGRETQYF.